A selection of T cell receptor beta chains follows, all from one sample in a study of breast tumors, draining lymph nodes, adjacent tissues. MiXCR, run by TCRdb on the multiplex PCR reads, gives a single entry per CDR3 protein. This sample yields over 250,000 distinct CDR3 sequences, of which about 30% are seen a single time; more than 0.85% belongs to the top ten. Sequenced material: axillary lymph node tissue. The receptors shown here come from a female donor with breast cancer. Some clones in this sample may be carry-over from other donors' samples. Both conserved end residues are part of each CDR3. D genes are given only for firm matches. Clone sizes are given selectively: once, few, many, or a class where the clone is expanded.

size: many
V: TRBV12-3/TRBV12-4
J: TRBJ2-2
D: -
CDR3: CASRVSLSNTGELFF
DNA: TGTGCCAGCAGGGTATCCCTGTCAAACACCGGGGAGCTGTTTTTT

size: many
V: TRBV5-1
J: TRBJ2-1
D: -
CDR3: CASTTTSSYNEQFF
DNA: TGCGCCAGCACAACAACGAGCTCCTACAATGAGCAGTTCTTC

size: many
V: TRBV4-1
J: TRBJ1-3
D: -
CDR3: CASSQEIGAVDTIYF
DNA: TGCGCCAGCAGCCAAGAAATAGGGGCGGTGGACACCATATATTTT

size: many
V: TRBV6-1
J: TRBJ2-7
D: -
CDR3: CASSTTPYEQYF
DNA: TGTGCCAGCTCCACTACACCCTACGAGCAGTACTTC

size: many
V: TRBV28
J: TRBJ1-6
D: TRBD1
CDR3: CASSPFAGGISPLHF
DNA: TGTGCCAGCAGTCCCTTCGCAGGGGGGATTTCACCCCTCCACTTT

size: -
V: TRBV18
J: TRBJ1-1
D: -
CDR3: CASSPRGSGADTEAFF
DNA: TGTGCCAGCTCACCACGGGGTTCAGGGGCGGACACTGAAGCTTTCTTT

size: -
V: TRBV9
J: TRBJ2-1
D: TRBD2
CDR3: CARSVSGRGDEQSF
DNA: TGTGCCAGAAGCGTAAGCGGGAGAGGGGATGAGCAGTCCTTC

size: many
V: TRBV20-1
J: TRBJ2-7
D: -
CDR3: CSARDPFTYEQYF
DNA: TGCAGTGCTAGAGATCCCTTTACCTACGAGCAGTACTTC

size: -
V: TRBV6-4
J: TRBJ2-2
D: -
CDR3: CASSSVDGGELLF
DNA: TGTGCCAGCAGTTCAGTAGATGGCGGGGAGCTGCTCTTT

size: -
V: TRBV30
J: TRBJ1-2
D: TRBD1
CDR3: CAWYTGTGRGYTF
DNA: TGTGCCTGGTACACCGGGACAGGCCGTGGCTACACCTTC

size: many
V: TRBV5-8
J: TRBJ2-5
D: TRBD1
CDR3: CASSKGQQETQYF
DNA: TGTGCCAGCAGCAAGGGACAGCAAGAGACCCAGTACTTC

size: -
V: TRBV29-1
J: TRBJ2-2
D: -
CDR3: CSVGMAVGGELSF
DNA: TGCAGCGTTGGCATGGCCGTGGGTGGGGAGCTGTCCTTT

size: -
V: TRBV6-5
J: TRBJ2-3
D: -
CDR3: CASSYRGDGYTDTQYF
DNA: TGTGCCAGCAGTTACAGGGGGGATGGGTACACAGATACGCAGTATTTT

size: many
V: TRBV20-1
J: TRBJ2-1
D: -
CDR3: CSASPPGEVNEQFF
DNA: TGCAGTGCTAGCCCCCCGGGAGAGGTGAATGAGCAGTTCTTC

size: -
V: TRBV6-1
J: TRBJ1-2
D: -
CDR3: CASRTETGPYTF
DNA: TGTGCCAGCAGGACAGAGACAGGTCCCTACACCTTC

size: -
V: TRBV20-1
J: TRBJ2-3
D: TRBD2
CDR3: CSADGRALDTQYF
DNA: TGCAGTGCGGATGGGAGGGCCTTAGATACGCAGTATTTT

size: many
V: TRBV2
J: TRBJ2-1
D: -
CDR3: CASSELSEQFF
DNA: TGTGCCAGCAGTGAATTGAGTGAGCAGTTCTTC

size: -
V: TRBV12-3/TRBV12-4
J: TRBJ1-2
D: TRBD1
CDR3: CASSFGLGQGGYTF
DNA: TGTGCCAGCAGTTTTGGGTTGGGACAGGGTGGCTACACCTTC

size: -
V: TRBV24-1
J: TRBJ1-2
D: -
CDR3: CAGQYYGYTF
DNA: TGTGCCGGACAGTACTATGGCTACACCTTC

size: -
V: TRBV5-1
J: TRBJ2-5
D: TRBD2
CDR3: CASRASGRAQETQYF
DNA: TGCGCCAGCAGGGCTAGCGGGAGGGCTCAAGAGACCCAGTACTTC

size: many
V: TRBV20-1
J: TRBJ1-5
D: TRBD1
CDR3: CSARAGTGGVYSNQPQHF
DNA: TGCAGTGCTAGAGCCGGGACAGGGGGAGTATATAGCAATCAGCCCCAGCATTTT

size: many
V: TRBV5-1
J: TRBJ2-5
D: TRBD2
CDR3: CASSTGTSTRKETQYF
DNA: TGCGCCAGCAGCACGGGGACTAGCACCAGAAAAGAGACCCAGTACTTC

size: few
V: TRBV12-3/TRBV12-4
J: TRBJ2-5
D: -
CDR3: CASTCGGAGLIGETQYF
DNA: TGTGCCAGCACCTGCGGGGGCGCAGGGTTGATTGGAGAGACCCAGTACTTC

size: many
V: TRBV12-3/TRBV12-4
J: TRBJ2-1
D: TRBD1
CDR3: CASSRGQDEQFF
DNA: TGTGCCAGCAGCCGAGGACAGGATGAGCAGTTCTTC

size: few
V: TRBV11-2
J: TRBJ2-1
D: -
CDR3: CASSASAYTEQFF
DNA: TGTGCCAGCAGCGCCAGCGCTTACACTGAGCAGTTCTTC

size: once
V: TRBV19
J: TRBJ1-5
D: TRBD1
CDR3: CASSTDRGNNQPQHF
DNA: TGTGCCAGTAGCACAGACAGGGGAAACAATCAGCCCCAGCATTTT

size: many
V: TRBV4-3
J: TRBJ2-7
D: -
CDR3: CASSQDHGVAYEQYF
DNA: TGCGCCAGCAGCCAAGATCATGGGGTCGCCTACGAGCAGTACTTC

size: many
V: TRBV29-1
J: TRBJ2-1
D: -
CDR3: CSVAMGGGEQFF
DNA: TGCAGCGTTGCGATGGGGGGCGGTGAGCAGTTCTTC

size: -
V: TRBV3-1
J: TRBJ2-1
D: -
CDR3: CASSLRWDEQFF
DNA: TGTGCCAGCAGCCTACGCTGGGATGAGCAGTTCTTC

size: -
V: TRBV7-2
J: TRBJ2-3
D: -
CDR3: CASSLRPGGGTDTQYF
DNA: TGTGCCAGCAGCTTAAGGCCAGGGGGGGGCACAGATACGCAGTATTTT

size: many
V: TRBV19
J: TRBJ2-3
D: TRBD2
CDR3: CASSMGGRLDTQYF
DNA: TGTGCCAGTAGTATGGGAGGGCGGCTAGATACGCAGTATTTT

size: many
V: TRBV2
J: TRBJ2-1
D: TRBD2
CDR3: CASSEGLAGDGGGQFF
DNA: TGTGCCAGCAGTGAAGGACTAGCGGGAGATGGTGGCGGGCAGTTCTTC

size: few
V: TRBV20-1
J: TRBJ1-1
D: -
CDR3: CSASGGANTEAFF
DNA: TGCAGTGCTAGTGGCGGGGCTAACACTGAAGCTTTCTTT

size: many
V: TRBV11-2
J: TRBJ2-1
D: TRBD2
CDR3: CASSFPIQTSGTTYNEQFF
DNA: TGTGCCAGCAGCTTCCCGATTCAGACTAGCGGGACCACCTACAATGAGCAGTTCTTC

size: -
V: TRBV6-5
J: TRBJ1-6
D: -
CDR3: CASSQDAGAANSPLHF
DNA: TGTGCCAGCAGTCAAGACGCAGGGGCTGCGAATTCACCCCTCCACTTT

size: many
V: TRBV7-9
J: TRBJ1-5
D: -
CDR3: CASSLAGGVQPQHF
DNA: TGTGCCAGCAGCTTAGCGGGGGGGGTTCAGCCCCAGCATTTT

size: many
V: TRBV24-1
J: TRBJ1-5
D: -
CDR3: CATGGPGENNQPQHF
DNA: TGTGCCACCGGGGGGCCAGGGGAGAACAATCAGCCCCAGCATTTT

size: many
V: TRBV6-1
J: TRBJ2-7
D: -
CDR3: CASGWTTYEQYF
DNA: TGTGCCAGCGGTTGGACTACCTACGAGCAGTACTTC

size: few
V: TRBV28
J: TRBJ1-3
D: TRBD1
CDR3: CASSPPRTGAGNTIYF
DNA: TGTGCCAGCAGTCCACCCCGGACAGGGGCGGGAAACACCATATATTTT

size: many
V: TRBV11-2
J: TRBJ2-7
D: -
CDR3: CASSQVFGYEQYF
DNA: TGTGCCAGCAGCCAGGTGTTTGGCTACGAGCAGTACTTC

size: -
V: TRBV12-3/TRBV12-4
J: TRBJ2-5
D: -
CDR3: CASSRKETEYF
DNA: TGTGCTAGTAGCCGCAAAGAGACCGAGTACTTC

size: many
V: TRBV9
J: TRBJ2-5
D: -
CDR3: CASSAGGSEETQYF
DNA: TGTGCCAGCAGCGCCGGAGGCTCGGAAGAGACCCAGTACTTC